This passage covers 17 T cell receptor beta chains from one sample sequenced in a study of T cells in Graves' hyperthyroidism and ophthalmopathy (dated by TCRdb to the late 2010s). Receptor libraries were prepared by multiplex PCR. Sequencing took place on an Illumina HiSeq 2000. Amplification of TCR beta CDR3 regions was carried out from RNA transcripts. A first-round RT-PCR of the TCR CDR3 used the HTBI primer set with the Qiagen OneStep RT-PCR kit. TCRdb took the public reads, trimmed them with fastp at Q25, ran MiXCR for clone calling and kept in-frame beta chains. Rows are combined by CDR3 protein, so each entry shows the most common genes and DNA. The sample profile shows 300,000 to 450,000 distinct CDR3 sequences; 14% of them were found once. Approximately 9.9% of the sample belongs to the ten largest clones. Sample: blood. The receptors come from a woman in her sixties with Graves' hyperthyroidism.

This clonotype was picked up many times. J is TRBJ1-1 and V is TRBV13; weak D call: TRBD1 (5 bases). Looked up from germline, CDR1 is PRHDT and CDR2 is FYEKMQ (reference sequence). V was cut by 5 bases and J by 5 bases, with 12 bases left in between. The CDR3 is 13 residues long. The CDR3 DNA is TGTGCCAGCAGCCTCTCGCCAGGGACTGAAGCTTTCTTT. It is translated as CASSLSPGTEAFF.

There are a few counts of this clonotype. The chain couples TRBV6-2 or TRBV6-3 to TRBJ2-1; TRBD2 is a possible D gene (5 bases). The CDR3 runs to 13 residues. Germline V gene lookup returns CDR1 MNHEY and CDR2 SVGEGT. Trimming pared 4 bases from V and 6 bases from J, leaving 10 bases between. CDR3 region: CASSLGSANEQFF. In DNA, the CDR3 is TGTGCCAGCAGTTTAGGTAGCGCCAATGAGCAGTTCTTC.

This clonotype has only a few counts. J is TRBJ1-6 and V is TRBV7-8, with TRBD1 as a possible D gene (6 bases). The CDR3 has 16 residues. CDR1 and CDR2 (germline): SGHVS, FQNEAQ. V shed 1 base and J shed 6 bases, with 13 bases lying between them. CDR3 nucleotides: TGTGCCAGCAGCTTAGGGGGGCACGGCTTTAATTCACCCCTCCACTTT. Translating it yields CASSLGGHGFNSPLHF.

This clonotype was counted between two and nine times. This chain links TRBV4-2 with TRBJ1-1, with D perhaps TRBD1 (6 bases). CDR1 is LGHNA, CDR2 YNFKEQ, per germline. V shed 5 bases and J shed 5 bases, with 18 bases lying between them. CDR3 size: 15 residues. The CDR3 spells CASSGPGEDRTEAFF. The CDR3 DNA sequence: TGTGCCAGCAGCGGACCAGGGGAGGATAGGACTGAAGCTTTCTTT.

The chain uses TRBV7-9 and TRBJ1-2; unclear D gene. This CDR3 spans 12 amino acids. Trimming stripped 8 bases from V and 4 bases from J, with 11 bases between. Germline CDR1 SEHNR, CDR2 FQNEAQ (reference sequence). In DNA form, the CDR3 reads TGTGCCAGCGATTGGGGAGGCTATGGCTACACCTTC. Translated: CASDWGGYGYTF.

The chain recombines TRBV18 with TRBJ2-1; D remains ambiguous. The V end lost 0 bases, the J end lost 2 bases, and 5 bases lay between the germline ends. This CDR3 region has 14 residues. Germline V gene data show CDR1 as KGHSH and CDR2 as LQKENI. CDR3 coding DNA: TGTGCCAGCTCACCACCTCCAGCCTACAATGAGCAGTTCTTC. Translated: CASSPPPAYNEQFF.

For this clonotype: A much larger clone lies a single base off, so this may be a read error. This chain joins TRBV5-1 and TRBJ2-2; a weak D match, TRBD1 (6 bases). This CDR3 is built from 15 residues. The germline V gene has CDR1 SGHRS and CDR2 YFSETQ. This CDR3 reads CASSGRQGHTGELVF. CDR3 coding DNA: TGCGCCAGCAGCGGCCGGCAGGGGCACACCGGGGAGCTGGTTTTT.

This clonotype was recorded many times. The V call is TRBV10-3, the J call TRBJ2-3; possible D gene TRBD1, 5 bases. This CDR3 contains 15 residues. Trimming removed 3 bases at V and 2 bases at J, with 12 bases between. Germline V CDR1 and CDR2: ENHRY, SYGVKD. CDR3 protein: CAISEYRQSTDTQYF. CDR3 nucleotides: TGTGCCATCAGTGAATATAGACAGTCCACAGATACGCAGTATTTT.

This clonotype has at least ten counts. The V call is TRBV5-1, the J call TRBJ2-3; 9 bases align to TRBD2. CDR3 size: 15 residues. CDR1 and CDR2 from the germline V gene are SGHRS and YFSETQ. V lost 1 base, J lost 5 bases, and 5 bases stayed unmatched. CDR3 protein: CASSLTSGQVDTQYF. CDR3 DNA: TGCGCCAGCAGCTTGACTAGCGGGCAAGTAGATACGCAGTATTTT.

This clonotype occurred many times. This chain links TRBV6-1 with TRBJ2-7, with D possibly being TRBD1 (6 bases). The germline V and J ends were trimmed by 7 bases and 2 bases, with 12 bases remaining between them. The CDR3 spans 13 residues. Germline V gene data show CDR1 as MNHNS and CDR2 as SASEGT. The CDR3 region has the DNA TGTGCCAGCACGCGACAGGATACCTACGAGCAGTACTTC. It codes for CASTRQDTYEQYF.

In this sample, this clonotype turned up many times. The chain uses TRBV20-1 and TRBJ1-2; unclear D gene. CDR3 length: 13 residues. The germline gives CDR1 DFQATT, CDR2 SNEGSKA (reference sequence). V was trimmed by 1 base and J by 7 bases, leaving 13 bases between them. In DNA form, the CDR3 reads TGCAGTGCTAGAGTTCGGGAGGGCTCTGGCTACACCTTC. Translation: CSARVREGSGYTF.

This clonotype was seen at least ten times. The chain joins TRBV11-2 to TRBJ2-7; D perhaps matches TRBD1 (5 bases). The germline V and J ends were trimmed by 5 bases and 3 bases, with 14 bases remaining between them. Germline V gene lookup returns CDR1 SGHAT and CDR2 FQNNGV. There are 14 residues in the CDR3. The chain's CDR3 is CASSRPTGNYEQYF. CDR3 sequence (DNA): TGTGCCAGCAGCCGTCCAACAGGAAACTACGAGCAGTACTTC.

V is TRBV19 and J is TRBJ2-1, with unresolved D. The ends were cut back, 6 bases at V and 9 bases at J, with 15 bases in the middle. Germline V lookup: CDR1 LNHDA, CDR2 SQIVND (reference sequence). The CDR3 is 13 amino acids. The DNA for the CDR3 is TGTGCCAGTAGCCTTTACTTGGTGAGTGAGCAGTTCTTC. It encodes CASSLYLVSEQFF.

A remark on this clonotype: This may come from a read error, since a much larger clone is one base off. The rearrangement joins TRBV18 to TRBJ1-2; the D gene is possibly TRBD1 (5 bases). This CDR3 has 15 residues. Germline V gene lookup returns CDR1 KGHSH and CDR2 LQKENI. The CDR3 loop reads CASTPFGTPNYGYTF. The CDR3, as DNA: TGTGCCAGCACACCTTTTGGGACTCCTAACTATGGCTACACCTTC.

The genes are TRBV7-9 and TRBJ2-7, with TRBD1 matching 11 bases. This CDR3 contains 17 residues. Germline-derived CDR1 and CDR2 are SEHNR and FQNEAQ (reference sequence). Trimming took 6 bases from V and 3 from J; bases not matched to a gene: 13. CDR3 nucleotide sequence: TGTGCCAGCAGTCGCGGACGGACAGGGGGCCAGGGCTACGAGCAGTACTTC. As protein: CASSRGRTGGQGYEQYF.

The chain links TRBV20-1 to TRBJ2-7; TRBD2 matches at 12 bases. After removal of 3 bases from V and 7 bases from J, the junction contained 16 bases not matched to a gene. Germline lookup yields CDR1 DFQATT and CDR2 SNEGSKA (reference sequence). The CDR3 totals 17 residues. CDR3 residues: CSASGTSGPVSAGEQYF. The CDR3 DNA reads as TGCAGTGCTAGCGGGACTAGCGGGCCCGTTTCCGCGGGTGAGCAGTACTTC.

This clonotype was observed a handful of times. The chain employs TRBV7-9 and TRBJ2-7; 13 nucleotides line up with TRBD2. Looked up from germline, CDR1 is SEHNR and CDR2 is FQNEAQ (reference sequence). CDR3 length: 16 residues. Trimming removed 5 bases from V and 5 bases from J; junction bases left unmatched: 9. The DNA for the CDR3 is TGTGCCAGCAGCCCTCCGGGACTAGCGGGATATCACGAGCAGTACTTC. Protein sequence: CASSPPGLAGYHEQYF.